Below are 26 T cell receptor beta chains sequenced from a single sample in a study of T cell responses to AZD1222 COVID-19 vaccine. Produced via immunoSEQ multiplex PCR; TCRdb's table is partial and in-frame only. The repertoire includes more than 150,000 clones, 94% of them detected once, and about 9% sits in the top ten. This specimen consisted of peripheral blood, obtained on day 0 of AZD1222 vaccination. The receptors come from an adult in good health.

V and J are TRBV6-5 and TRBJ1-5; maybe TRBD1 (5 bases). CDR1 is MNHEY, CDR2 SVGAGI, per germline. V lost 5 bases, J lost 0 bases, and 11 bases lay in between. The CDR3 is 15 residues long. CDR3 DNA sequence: TGTGCCAGCAGTAAGCAGGGAGATAGCAATCAGCCCCAGCATTTT. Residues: CASSKQGDSNQPQHF.

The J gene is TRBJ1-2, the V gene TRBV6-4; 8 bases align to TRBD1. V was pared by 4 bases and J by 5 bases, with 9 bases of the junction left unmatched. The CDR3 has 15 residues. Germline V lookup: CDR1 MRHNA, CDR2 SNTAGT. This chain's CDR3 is CASSVTGQGAYGYTF. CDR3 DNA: TGTGCCAGCAGTGTGACCGGGCAGGGGGCGTATGGCTACACCTTC.

The CDR3 coding sequence is TGTGCCAGCAGTCCGCAGCTAGCGGGAGTCAGCGAGCAGTACTTC. Protein product: CASSPQLAGVSEQYF. This sequence joins TRBV4-2 and TRBJ2-7; 10 bases align to TRBD2. The CDR3 consists of 15 residues. The trim removed 6 bases at V and 6 bases at J, leaving 11 bases unmatched. From germline, CDR1 is LGHNA and CDR2 YNFKEQ.

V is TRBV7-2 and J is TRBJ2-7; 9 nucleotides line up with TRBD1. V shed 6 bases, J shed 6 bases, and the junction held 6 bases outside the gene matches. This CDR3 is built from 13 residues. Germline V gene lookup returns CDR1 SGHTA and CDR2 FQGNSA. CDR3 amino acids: CASRSQDRGEQYF. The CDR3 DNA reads TGTGCCAGCAGATCACAGGACAGGGGCGAGCAGTACTTC.

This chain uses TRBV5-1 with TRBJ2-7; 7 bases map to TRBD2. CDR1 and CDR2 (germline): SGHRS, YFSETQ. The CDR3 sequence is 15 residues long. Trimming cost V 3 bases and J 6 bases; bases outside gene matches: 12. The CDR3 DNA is TGCGCCAGCAGCTCGCAAGCGGGACCTAAGGGCGAGCAGTACTTC. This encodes CASSSQAGPKGEQYF.

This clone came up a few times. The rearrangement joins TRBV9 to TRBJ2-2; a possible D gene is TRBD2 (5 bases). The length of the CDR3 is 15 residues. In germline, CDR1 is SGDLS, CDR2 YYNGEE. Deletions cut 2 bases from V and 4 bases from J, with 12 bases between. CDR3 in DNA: TGTGCCAGCAGCGTGGTAGCGTCCAGCACCGGGGAGCTGTTTTTT. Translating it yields CASSVVASSTGELFF.

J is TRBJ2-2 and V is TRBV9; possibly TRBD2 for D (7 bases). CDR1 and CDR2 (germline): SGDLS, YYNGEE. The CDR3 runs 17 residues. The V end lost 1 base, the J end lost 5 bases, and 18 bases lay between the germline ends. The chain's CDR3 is CASSVLPGGGLTGELFF. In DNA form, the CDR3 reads TGTGCCAGCAGCGTACTCCCGGGCGGGGGCTTAACCGGGGAGCTGTTTTTT.

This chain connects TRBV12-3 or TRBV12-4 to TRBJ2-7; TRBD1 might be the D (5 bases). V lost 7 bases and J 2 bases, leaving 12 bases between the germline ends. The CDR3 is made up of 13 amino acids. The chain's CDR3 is CASTRGQAYEQYF. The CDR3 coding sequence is TGTGCCAGCACCCGAGGACAAGCCTACGAGCAGTACTTC.

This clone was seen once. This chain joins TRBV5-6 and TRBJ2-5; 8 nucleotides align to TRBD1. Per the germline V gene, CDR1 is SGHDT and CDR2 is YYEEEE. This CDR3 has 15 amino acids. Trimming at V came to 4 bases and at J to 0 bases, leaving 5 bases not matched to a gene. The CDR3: CASSPRTGYQETQYF. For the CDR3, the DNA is TGTGCCAGCAGCCCCAGGACAGGGTACCAAGAGACCCAGTACTTC. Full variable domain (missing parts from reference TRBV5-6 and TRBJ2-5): DAGVTQSPTHLIKTRGQQVTLRCSPKSGHDTVSWYQQALGQGPQFIFQYYEEEERQRGNFPDRFSGHQFPNYSSELNVNALLLGDSALYLCASSPRTGYQETQYFGPGTRLLVL.

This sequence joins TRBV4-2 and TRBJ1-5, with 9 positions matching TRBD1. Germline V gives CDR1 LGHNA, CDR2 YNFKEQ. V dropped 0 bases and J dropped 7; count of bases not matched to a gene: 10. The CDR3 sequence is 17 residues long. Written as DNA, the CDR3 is TGTGCCAGCAGCCAAGATACCGATGGGACAGGGAACCAGCCCCAGCATTTT. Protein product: CASSQDTDGTGNQPQHF.

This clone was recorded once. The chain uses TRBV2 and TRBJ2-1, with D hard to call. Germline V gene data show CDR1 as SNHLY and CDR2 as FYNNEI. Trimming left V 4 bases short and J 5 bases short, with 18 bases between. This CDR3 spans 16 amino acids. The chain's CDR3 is CASSGYRALVDNEQFF. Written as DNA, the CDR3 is TGTGCCAGCAGTGGGTACCGGGCCTTAGTGGACAATGAGCAGTTCTTC. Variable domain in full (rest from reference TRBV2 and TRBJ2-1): EPEVTQTPSHQVTQMGQEVILRCVPISNHLYFYWYRQILGQKVEFLVSFYNNEISEKSEIFDDQFSVERPDGSNFTLKIRSTKLEDSAMYFCASSGYRALVDNEQFFGPGTRLTVL.

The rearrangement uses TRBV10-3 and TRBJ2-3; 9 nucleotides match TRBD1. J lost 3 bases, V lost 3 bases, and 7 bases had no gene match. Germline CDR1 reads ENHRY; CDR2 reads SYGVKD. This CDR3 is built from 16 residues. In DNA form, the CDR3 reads TGTGCCATCAGTGACCTGGGACAGGGTTCGACAGATACGCAGTATTTT. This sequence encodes CAISDLGQGSTDTQYF.

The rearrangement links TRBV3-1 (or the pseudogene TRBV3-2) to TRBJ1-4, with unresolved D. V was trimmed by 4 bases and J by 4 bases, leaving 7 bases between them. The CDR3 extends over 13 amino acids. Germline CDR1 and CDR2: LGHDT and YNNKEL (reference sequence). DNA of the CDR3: TGTGCCAGCAGCCTATTGGATAATGAAAAACTGTTTTTT. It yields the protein CASSLLDNEKLFF.

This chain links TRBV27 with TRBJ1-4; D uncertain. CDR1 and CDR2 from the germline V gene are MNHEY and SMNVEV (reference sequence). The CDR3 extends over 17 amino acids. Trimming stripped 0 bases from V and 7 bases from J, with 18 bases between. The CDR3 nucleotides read TGTGCCAGCAGTTTATCCATATCAATGATGGGCAGTGAAAAACTGTTTTTT. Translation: CASSLSISMMGSEKLFF. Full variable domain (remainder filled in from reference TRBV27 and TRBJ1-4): EAQVTQNPRYLITVTGKKLTVTCSQNMNHEYMSWYRQDPGLGLRQIYYSMNVEVTDKGDVPEGYKVSRKEKRNFPLILESPSPNQTSLYFCASSLSISMMGSEKLFFGSGTQLSVL.

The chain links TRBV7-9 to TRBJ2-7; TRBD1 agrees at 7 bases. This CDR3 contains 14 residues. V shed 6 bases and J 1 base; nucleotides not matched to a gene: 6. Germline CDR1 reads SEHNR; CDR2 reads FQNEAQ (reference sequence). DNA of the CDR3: TGTGCCAGCAGGGAACAGGGGCCTTCCTACGAGCAGTACTTC. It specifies CASREQGPSYEQYF.

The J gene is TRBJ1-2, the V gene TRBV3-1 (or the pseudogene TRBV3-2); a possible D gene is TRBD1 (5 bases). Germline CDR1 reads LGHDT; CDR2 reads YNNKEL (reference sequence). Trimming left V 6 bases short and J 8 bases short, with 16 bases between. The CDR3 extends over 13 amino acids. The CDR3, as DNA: TGTGCCAGCAGTCGGGACCTTTTAATCGGCTACACCTTC. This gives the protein CASSRDLLIGYTF.

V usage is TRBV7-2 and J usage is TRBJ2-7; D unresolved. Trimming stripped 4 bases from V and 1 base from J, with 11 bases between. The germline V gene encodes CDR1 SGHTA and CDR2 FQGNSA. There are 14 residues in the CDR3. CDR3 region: CASSSLVESYEQYF. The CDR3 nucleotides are TGTGCCAGCAGCTCCCTTGTGGAGTCCTACGAGCAGTACTTC.

CDR3 coding DNA: TGCAGTGCTAGTCTCGTGACTGGCACAGATACGCAGTATTTT. Translation: CSASLVTGTDTQYF. The gene calls are TRBV20-1 and TRBJ2-3, with no clear D. V lost 3 bases and J lost 1, with 11 bases in between. This CDR3 contains 14 residues. Germline V gene sequence: CDR1 DFQATT, CDR2 SNEGSKA (reference sequence).

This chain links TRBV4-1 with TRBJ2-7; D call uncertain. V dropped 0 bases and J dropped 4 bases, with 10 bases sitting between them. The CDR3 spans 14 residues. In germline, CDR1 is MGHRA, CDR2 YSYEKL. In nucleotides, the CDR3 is TGCGCCAGCAGCCAAGATGCGATGGGGTACGAGCAGTACTTC. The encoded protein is CASSQDAMGYEQYF.

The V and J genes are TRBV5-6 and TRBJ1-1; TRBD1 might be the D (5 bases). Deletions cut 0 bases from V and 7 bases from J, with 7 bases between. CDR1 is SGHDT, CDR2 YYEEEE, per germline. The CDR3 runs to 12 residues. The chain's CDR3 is CASSLVGGEAFF. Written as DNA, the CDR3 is TGTGCCAGCAGCTTGGTGGGGGGTGAAGCTTTCTTT.

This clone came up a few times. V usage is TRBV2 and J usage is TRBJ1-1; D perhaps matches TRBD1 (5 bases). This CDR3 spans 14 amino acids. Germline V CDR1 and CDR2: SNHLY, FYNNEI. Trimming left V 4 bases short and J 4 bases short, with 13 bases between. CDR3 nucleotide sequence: TGTGCCAGCAGTGTGGGGGGGGTATCCACTGAAGCTTTCTTT. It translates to CASSVGGVSTEAFF.

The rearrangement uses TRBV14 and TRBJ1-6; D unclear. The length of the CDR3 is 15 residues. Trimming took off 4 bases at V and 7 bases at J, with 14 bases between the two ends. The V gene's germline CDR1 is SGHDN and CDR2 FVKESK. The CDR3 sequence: CASSLDPTVNSPLHF. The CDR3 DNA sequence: TGTGCCAGCAGCCTCGACCCTACCGTAAATTCACCCCTCCACTTT.

CDR3 bases: TGTGCCAGCAGTAGCATGGGATTGGGCACAGATACGCAGTATTTT. Its protein product is CASSSMGLGTDTQYF. V usage is TRBV6-2 or TRBV6-3 and J usage is TRBJ2-3; no definite D call. V was shortened by 5 bases and J by 1 base, with 13 bases between the two germline ends. There are 15 residues in the CDR3. Germline V gives CDR1 MNHEY, CDR2 SVGEGT.

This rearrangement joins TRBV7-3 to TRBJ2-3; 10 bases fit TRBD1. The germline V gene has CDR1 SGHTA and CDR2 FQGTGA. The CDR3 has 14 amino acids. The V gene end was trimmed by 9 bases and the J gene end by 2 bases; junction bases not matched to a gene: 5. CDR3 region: CASSGTGDTDTQYF. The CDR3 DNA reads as TGTGCCAGTTCCGGGACAGGGGACACAGATACGCAGTATTTT.

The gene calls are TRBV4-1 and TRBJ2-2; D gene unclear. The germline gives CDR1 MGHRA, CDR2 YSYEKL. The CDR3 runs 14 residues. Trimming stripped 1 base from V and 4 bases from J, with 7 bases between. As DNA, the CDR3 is TGCGCCAGCAGCCAAGGGCTTACCACCGGGGAGCTGTTTTTT. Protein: CASSQGLTTGELFF.

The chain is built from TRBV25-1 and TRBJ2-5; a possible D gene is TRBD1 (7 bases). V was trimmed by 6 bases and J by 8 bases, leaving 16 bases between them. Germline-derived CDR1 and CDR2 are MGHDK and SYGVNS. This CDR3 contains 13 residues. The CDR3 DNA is TGTGCCAGCAGCGAAGGGGGCGGACTAACCCAGTACTTC. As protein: CASSEGGGLTQYF.